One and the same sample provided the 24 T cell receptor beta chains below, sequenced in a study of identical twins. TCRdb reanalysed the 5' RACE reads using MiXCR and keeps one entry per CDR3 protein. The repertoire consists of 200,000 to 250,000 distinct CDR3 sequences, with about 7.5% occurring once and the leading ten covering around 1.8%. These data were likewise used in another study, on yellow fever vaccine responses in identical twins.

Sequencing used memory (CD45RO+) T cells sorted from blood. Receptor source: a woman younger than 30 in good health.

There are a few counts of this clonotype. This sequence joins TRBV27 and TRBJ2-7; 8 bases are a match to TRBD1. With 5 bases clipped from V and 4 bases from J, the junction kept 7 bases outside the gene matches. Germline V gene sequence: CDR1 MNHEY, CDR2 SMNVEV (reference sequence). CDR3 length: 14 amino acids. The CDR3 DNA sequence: TGTGCCAGCAGTCCCCGGACAGGGCGGTACGAGCAGTACTTC. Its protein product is CASSPRTGRYEQYF.

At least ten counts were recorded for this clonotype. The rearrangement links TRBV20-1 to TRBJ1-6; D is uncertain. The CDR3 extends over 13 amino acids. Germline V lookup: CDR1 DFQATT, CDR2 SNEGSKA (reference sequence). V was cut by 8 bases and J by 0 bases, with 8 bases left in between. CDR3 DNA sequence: TGCAGTTCGGCGAGCTCCTATAATTCACCCCTCCACTTT. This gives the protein CSSASSYNSPLHF.

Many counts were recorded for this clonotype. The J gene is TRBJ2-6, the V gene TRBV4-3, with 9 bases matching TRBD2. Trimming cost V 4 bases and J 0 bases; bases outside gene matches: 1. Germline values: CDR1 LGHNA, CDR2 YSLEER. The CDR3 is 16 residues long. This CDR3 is CASSPTSGSGANVLTF. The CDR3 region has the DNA TGCGCCAGCAGCCCGACTAGCGGCTCTGGGGCCAACGTCCTGACTTTC.

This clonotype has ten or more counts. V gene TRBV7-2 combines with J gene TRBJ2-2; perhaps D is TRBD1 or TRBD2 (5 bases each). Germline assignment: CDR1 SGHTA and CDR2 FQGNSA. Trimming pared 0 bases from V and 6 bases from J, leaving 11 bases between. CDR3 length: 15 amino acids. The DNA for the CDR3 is TGTGCCAGCAGCTTAGCTCTGGGGCGGGCCGGGGAGCTGTTTTTT. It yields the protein CASSLALGRAGELFF.

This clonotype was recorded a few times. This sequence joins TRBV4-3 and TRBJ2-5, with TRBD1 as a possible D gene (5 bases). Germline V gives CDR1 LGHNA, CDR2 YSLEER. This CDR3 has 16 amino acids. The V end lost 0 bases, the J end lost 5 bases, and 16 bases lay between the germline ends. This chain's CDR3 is CASSQDSQTRVETQYF. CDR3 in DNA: TGCGCCAGCAGCCAAGATTCCCAGACCAGGGTCGAGACCCAGTACTTC.

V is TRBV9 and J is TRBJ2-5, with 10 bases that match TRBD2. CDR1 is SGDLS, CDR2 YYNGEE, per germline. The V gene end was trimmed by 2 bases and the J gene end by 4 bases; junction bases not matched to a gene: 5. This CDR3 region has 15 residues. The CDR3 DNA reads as TGTGCCAGCAGCGTCAGCGGGGGGGCCTTAGAGACCCAGTACTTC. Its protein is CASSVSGGALETQYF. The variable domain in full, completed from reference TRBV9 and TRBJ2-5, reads DSGVTQTPKHLITATGQRVTLRCSPRSGDLSVYWYQQSLDQGLQFLIQYYNGEERAKGNILERFSAQQFPDLHSELNLSSLELGDSALYFCASSVSGGALETQYFGPGTRLLVL.

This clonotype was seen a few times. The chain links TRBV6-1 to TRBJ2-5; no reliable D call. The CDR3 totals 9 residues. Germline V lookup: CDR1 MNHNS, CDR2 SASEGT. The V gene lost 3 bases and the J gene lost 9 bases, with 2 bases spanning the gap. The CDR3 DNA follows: TGTGCCAGCAGTGACTCCCAGTACTTC. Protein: CASSDSQYF.

The CDR3 here is CASSYSRDNGYTF. As DNA, the CDR3 is TGTGCCAGCAGTTACTCAAGGGATAATGGCTACACCTTC. The chain has TRBV6-2 or TRBV6-3 and TRBJ1-2; no firm D call. The CDR3 is 13 residues long. Trimming removed 0 bases at V and 6 bases at J, with 8 bases between. Per the germline V gene, CDR1 is MNHEY and CDR2 is SVGEGT.

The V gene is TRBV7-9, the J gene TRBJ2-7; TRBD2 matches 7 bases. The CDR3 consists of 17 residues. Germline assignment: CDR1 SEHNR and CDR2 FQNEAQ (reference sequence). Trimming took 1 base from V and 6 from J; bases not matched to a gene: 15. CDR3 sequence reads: CASSLEFGGGSLSEQYF. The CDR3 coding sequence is TGTGCCAGCAGCTTAGAGTTCGGTGGCGGGAGCCTCTCCGAGCAGTACTTC.

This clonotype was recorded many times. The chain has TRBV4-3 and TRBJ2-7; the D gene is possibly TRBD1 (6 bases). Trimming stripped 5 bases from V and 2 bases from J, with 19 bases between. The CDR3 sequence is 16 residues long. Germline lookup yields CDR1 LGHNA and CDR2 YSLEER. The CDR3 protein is CASSARWDKNPYEQYF. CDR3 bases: TGCGCCAGCAGCGCTCGATGGGACAAGAACCCCTACGAGCAGTACTTC.

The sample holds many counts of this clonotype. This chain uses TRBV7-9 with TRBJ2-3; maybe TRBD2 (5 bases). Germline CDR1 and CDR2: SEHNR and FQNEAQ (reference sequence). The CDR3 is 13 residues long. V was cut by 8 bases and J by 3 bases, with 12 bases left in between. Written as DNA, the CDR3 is TGTGCCAGCGGCAGCGGCGGAACAGATACGCAGTATTTT. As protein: CASGSGGTDTQYF.

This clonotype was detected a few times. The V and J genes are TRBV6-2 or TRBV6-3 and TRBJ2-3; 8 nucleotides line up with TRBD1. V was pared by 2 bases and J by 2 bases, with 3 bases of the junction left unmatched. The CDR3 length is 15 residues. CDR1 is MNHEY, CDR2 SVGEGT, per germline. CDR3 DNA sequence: TGTGCCAGCAGTTACCGGGACAGGTCCACAGATACGCAGTATTTT. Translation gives CASSYRDRSTDTQYF.

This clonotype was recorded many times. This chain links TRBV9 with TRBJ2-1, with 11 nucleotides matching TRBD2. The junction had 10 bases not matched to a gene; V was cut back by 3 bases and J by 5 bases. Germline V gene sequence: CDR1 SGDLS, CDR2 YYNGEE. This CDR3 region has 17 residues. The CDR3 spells CASSARILAGVNNEQFF. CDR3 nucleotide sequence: TGTGCCAGCAGCGCCAGGATACTAGCGGGAGTAAACAATGAGCAGTTCTTC.

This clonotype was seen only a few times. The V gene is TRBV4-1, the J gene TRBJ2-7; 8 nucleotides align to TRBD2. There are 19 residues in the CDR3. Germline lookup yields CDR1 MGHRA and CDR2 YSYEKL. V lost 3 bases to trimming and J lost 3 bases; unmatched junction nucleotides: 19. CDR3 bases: TGCGCCAGCAGCCATCGGACAAGCGGGGGACCCCCGCGCCACTACGAGCAGTACTTC. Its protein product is CASSHRTSGGPPRHYEQYF.

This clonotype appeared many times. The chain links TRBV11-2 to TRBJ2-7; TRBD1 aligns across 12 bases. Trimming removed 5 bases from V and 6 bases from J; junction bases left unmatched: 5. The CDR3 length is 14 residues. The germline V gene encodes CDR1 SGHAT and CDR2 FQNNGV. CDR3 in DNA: TGTGCCAGCAGCCCCGGGACAGGGGGCCTCGAGCAGTACTTC. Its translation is CASSPGTGGLEQYF. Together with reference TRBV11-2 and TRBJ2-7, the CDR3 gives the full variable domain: EAGVAQSPRYKIIEKRQSVAFWCNPISGHATLYWYQQILGQGPKLLIQFQNNGVVDDSQLPKDRFSAERLKGVDSTLKIQPAKLEDSAVYLCASSPGTGGLEQYFGPGTRLTVT.

The CDR3 coding sequence is TGTGCCAGTAGTATAGGGTCGGGACCGCGAAACTCCTACAATGAGCAGTTCTTC. It codes for CASSIGSGPRNSYNEQFF. The chain has TRBV19 and TRBJ2-1; D may match TRBD1 or TRBD2 (5 bases each). The CDR3 has 18 residues. The V end was cut by 1 base, the J end by 0 bases, with 16 bases between. Germline V gene data show CDR1 as LNHDA and CDR2 as SQIVND (reference sequence). Full variable domain (missing parts from reference TRBV19 and TRBJ2-1): DGGITQSPKYLFRKEGQNVTLSCEQNLNHDAMYWYRQDPGQGLRLIYYSQIVNDFQKGDIAEGYSVSREKKESFPLTVTSAQKNPTAFYLCASSIGSGPRNSYNEQFFGPGTRLTVL.

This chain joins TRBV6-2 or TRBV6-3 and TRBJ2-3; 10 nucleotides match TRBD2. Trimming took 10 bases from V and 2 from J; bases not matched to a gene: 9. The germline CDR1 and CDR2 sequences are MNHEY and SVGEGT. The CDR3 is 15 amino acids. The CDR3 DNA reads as TGTGCCACCAGGGAAGCGGGAGGGGCCACAGATACGCAGTATTTT. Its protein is CATREAGGATDTQYF.

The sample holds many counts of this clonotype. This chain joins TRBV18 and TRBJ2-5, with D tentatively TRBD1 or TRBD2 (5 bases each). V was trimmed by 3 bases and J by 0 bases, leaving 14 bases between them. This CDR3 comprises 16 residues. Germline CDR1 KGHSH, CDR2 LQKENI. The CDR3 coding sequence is TGTGCCAGCTCACCGGGGGTTCTTCCTTACCAAGAGACCCAGTACTTC. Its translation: CASSPGVLPYQETQYF.

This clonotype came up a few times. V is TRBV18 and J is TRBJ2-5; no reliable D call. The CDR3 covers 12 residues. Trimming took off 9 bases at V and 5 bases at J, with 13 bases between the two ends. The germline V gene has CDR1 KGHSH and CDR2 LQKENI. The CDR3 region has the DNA TGTGCCAGTAGTCCAGACGGTGAGACCCAGTACTTC. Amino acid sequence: CASSPDGETQYF. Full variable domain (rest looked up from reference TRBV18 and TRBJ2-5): NAGVMQNPRHLVRRRGQEARLRCSPMKGHSHVYWYRQLPEEGLKFMVYLQKENIIDESGMPKERFSAEFPKEGPSILRIQQVVRGDSAAYFCASSPDGETQYFGPGTRLLVL.

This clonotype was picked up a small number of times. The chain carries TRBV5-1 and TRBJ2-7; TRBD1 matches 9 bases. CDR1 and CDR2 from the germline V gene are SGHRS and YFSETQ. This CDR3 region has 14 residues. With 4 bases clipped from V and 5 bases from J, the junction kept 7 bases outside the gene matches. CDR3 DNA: TGCGCCAGCAGCGCGGACAGGGGTGCAAACGAGCAGTACTTC. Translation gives CASSADRGANEQYF.

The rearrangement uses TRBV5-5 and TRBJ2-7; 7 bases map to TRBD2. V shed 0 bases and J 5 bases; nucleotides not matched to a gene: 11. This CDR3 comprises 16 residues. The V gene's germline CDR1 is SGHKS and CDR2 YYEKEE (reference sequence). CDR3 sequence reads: CASSLGWGGGYNEQYF. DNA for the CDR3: TGTGCCAGCAGCTTGGGTTGGGGGGGAGGGTATAACGAGCAGTACTTC. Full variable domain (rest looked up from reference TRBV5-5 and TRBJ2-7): DAGVTQSPTHLIKTRGQQVTLRCSPISGHKSVSWYQQVLGQGPQFIFQYYEKEERGRGNFPDRFSARQFPNYSSELNVNALLLGDSALYLCASSLGWGGGYNEQYFGPGTRLTVT.

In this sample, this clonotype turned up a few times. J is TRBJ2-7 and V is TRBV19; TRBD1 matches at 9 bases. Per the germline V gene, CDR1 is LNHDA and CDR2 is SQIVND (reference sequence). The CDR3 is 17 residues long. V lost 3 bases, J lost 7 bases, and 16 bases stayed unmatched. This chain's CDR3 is CASSISATGGMLGEQYF. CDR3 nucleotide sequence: TGTGCCAGTAGTATTTCGGCGACAGGGGGGATGCTGGGGGAGCAGTACTTC.

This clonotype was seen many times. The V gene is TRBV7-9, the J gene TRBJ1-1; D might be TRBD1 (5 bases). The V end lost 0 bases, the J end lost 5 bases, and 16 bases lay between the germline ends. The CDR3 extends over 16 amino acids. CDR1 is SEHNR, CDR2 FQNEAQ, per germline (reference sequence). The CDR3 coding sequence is TGTGCCAGCAGCTTAGCGCAATTAGGGGCGCGTACTGAAGCTTTCTTT. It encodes CASSLAQLGARTEAFF.

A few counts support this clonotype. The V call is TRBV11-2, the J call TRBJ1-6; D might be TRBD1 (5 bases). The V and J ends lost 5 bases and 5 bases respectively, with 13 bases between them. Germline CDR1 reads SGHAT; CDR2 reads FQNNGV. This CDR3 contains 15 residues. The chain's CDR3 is CASSPGGADNSPLHF. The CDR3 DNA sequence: TGTGCCAGCAGCCCGGGGGGTGCCGATAATTCACCCCTCCACTTT.